This T cell receptor beta chain was identified during a study of identical twins. This clonotype was seen more than once but under ten times. Its target is not known. MiXCR was run by TCRdb on the 5' RACE reads, yielding one entry per CDR3 protein. The table has about 200,000 distinct CDR3 sequences, about 6.7% seen once. CDR1 and CDR2 (germline): SGHDN, FVKESK. V was cut by 2 bases and J by 1 base, with 18 bases left in between. This CDR3 has 18 residues. Whole-study results and caveats: Sharing of beta out-of-frame sequences by twins showed a weaker excess. Monozygotic twin pairs showed more out-of-frame TCR alpha sharing than models estimated.

These data were also filed under a second study, of T cells expressing NK-cell markers. That investigation notes: The TCR beta repertoires were obtained from sorted CD3+CD56+NKG2C+, CD3+CD56+NKG2C- and CD3+CD56-NKG2C+ T cells. One of the eight sequenced donors was seronegative, whereas the other seven were HCMV-seropositive.

The TCR was taken from a woman aged 18-29 years in good health. What was sequenced was CD8+ T cells sorted from blood. V and J are TRBV14 and TRBJ2-1; TRBD1 might be the D (6 bases). This chain's CDR3 is CASSQRRYRAASYNEQFF. CDR3 DNA sequence: TGTGCCAGCAGCCAAAGAAGATACAGGGCCGCTTCCTACAATGAGCAGTTCTTC.